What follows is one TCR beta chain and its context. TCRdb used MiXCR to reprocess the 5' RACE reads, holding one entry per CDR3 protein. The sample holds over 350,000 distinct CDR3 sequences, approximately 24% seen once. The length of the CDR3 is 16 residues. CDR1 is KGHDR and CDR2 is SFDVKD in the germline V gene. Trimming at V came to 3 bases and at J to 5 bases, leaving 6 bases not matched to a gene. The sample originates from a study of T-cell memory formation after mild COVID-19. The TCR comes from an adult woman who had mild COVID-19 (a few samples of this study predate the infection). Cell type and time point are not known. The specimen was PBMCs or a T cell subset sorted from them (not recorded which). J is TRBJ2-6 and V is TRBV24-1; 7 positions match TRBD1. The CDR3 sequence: CATSDTQGERANVLTF. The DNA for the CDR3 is TGTGCCACCAGTGATACCCAGGGGGAACGGGCCAACGTCCTGACTTTC.